The 27 T cell receptor beta chains listed next were all sequenced from one sample in a study of shared clonotypes between healthy human individuals. Clones were read by immunoSEQ multiplex PCR, and TCRdb kept only the in-frame ones, dropping some. The table lists over a million clones, around 95% of them singletons. Specimen: naive CD4+ T cells sorted from blood. Subset given: CD45RA+ positively selected. The origin of the receptors is a man aged 30 to 39 in good health.

This CDR3 reads CASNTNSQPQHF. In nucleotides, the CDR3 is TGTGCCAGCAATACTAATAGCCAGCCCCAGCATTTT. The chain uses TRBV28 and TRBJ1-5, with no clear D. The V gene lost 7 bases and the J gene lost 7 bases, with 11 bases spanning the gap. This CDR3 region has 12 residues. Germline loops: CDR1 MDHEN, CDR2 SYDVKM.

The chain uses TRBV19 and TRBJ2-2; 10 bases map to TRBD1. The CDR3 runs to 14 residues. Germline V gene sequence: CDR1 LNHDA, CDR2 SQIVND (reference sequence). The ends lost 10 bases at V and 6 bases at J; junction bases unmatched: 8. The CDR3 coding sequence is TGTGCCACTAGACAGGGGGCGCGTTCCGGGGAGCTGTTTTTT. It translates to CATRQGARSGELFF.

V is TRBV7-2 and J is TRBJ1-2; D may be TRBD1 (6 bases). This CDR3 has 15 amino acids. V was cut by 3 bases and J by 0 bases, with 11 bases left in between. CDR1 is SGHTA and CDR2 is FQGNSA in the germline V gene. The CDR3 DNA sequence: TGTGCCAGCAGCTTCATGACAGGTACTAACTATGGCTACACCTTC. Protein sequence: CASSFMTGTNYGYTF. Variable domain in full (rest from reference TRBV7-2 and TRBJ1-2): GAGVSQSPSNKVTEKGKDVELRCDPISGHTALYWYRQSLGQGLEFLIYFQGNSAPDKSGLPSDRFSAERTGGSVSTLTIQRTQQEDSAVYLCASSFMTGTNYGYTFGSGTRLTVV.

V is TRBV7-9 and J is TRBJ2-7; D is unclear. Germline CDR1 reads SEHNR; CDR2 reads FQNEAQ (reference sequence). V was trimmed by 1 base and J by 6 bases, leaving 13 bases between them. The CDR3 runs 14 residues. The CDR3 DNA reads as TGTGCCAGCAGCTTAGAACCCATCGCAGCCGAGCAGTACTTC. Protein product: CASSLEPIAAEQYF.

The rearrangement joins TRBV4-3 to TRBJ2-7, with D perhaps being TRBD1 or TRBD2 (8 bases each). Trimming pared 4 bases from V and 5 bases from J, leaving 30 bases between. The CDR3 consists of 19 residues. CDR1 is LGHNA, CDR2 YSLEER, per germline. The CDR3 coding sequence is TGCGCCAGCAGCCTCCTTACCTTGGGTAGCGGGACAGGTTATAACGAGCAGTACTTC. Translating gives CASSLLTLGSGTGYNEQYF.

The rearrangement uses TRBV4-3 and TRBJ2-3; D unclear. The CDR3 loop spans 15 amino acids. Looked up from germline, CDR1 is LGHNA and CDR2 is YSLEER. V lost 4 bases, J lost 0 bases, and 11 bases lay in between. In nucleotides, the CDR3 is TGCGCCAGCAGCCTGGGCCACGGGAGCACAGATACGCAGTATTTT. It is translated as CASSLGHGSTDTQYF.

The chain employs TRBV10-3 and TRBJ2-1; 15 nucleotides match TRBD2. CDR1 is ENHRY and CDR2 is SYGVKD in the germline V gene. This CDR3 is 19 amino acids long. J gave up 0 bases and V 2 bases, and 5 bases lay outside the gene matches. The CDR3 DNA reads TGTGCCATCAGTGAGGGACTAGCGGGAGGGGGCAGCTCCTACAATGAGCAGTTCTTC. This gives the protein CAISEGLAGGGSSYNEQFF.

The V call is TRBV5-1, the J call TRBJ2-1; 8 nucleotides line up with TRBD1. The ends lost 4 bases at V and 7 bases at J; junction bases unmatched: 13. The germline V gene encodes CDR1 SGHRS and CDR2 YFSETQ. The CDR3 totals 16 residues. In nucleotides, the CDR3 is TGCGCCAGCAGCGTACTCCCAGGGGGCAGGATAAATGAGCAGTTCTTC. Its protein is CASSVLPGGRINEQFF. Together with reference TRBV5-1 and TRBJ2-1, the CDR3 gives the full variable domain: KAGVTQTPRYLIKTRGQQVTLSCSPISGHRSVSWYQQTPGQGLQFLFEYFSETQRNKGNFPGRFSGRQFSNSRSEMNVSTLELGDSALYLCASSVLPGGRINEQFFGPGTRLTVL.

The chain is built from TRBV5-4 and TRBJ2-7; 7 positions agree with TRBD2. Trimming took 0 bases from V and 3 from J; bases not matched to a gene: 3. Germline values: CDR1 SGHNT, CDR2 YYREEE (reference sequence). The CDR3 is 14 amino acids. DNA of the CDR3: TGTGCCAGCAGCTTGGAGGGACTATTCTACGAGCAGTACTTC. Its translation is CASSLEGLFYEQYF.

Points on this clone: Other DNA sequences from this sample encode an identical CDR3 as well. The chain uses TRBV11-2 and TRBJ2-1, with D perhaps matching TRBD2 (5 bases). Germline V gene lookup returns CDR1 SGHAT and CDR2 FQNNGV. The V and J ends lost 2 bases and 0 bases respectively, with 8 bases between them. There are 15 residues in the CDR3. The CDR3 coding sequence is TGTGCCAGCAGCTTAACGGGGAGCTCCTACAATGAGCAGTTCTTC. Its protein is CASSLTGSSYNEQFF.

The chain recombines TRBV30 with TRBJ2-1; D is unresolved. The CDR3 runs to 15 residues. CDR1 GTSNPN and CDR2 SVGIG come from the germline V gene (reference sequence). The germline V and J ends were trimmed by 3 bases and 0 bases, with 12 bases remaining between them. CDR3 coding DNA: TGTGCCTGGAGCCTGACAATTAGCTCCTACAATGAGCAGTTCTTC. It translates to CAWSLTISSYNEQFF.

Comment on this clone: The same CDR3 arises from other DNA sequences in this sample as well. The CDR3, as DNA: TGTGCCAGCTCACCAGGGAACACTGAAGCTTTCTTT. Translating it yields CASSPGNTEAFF. The gene calls are TRBV18 and TRBJ1-1; D not resolved. Germline CDR1 KGHSH, CDR2 LQKENI. The CDR3 length is 12 residues. The V gene lost 2 bases and the J gene lost 1 base, with 2 bases spanning the gap.

V gene TRBV28 combines with J gene TRBJ2-7, with a tentative D call TRBD1 (6 bases). CDR3 length: 13 residues. Trimming took off 5 bases at V and 6 bases at J, with 14 bases between the two ends. The germline V gene has CDR1 MDHEN and CDR2 SYDVKM. This CDR3 is CASSRDIGGEQYF. In DNA form, the CDR3 reads TGTGCCAGCAGTAGGGACATCGGAGGCGAGCAGTACTTC.

This clone was picked up one time. The chain recombines TRBV11-2 with TRBJ1-3; D remains ambiguous. CDR3 length: 19 residues. V dropped 5 bases and J dropped 2 bases, with 25 bases sitting between them. The germline V gene encodes CDR1 SGHAT and CDR2 FQNNGV. CDR3 loop: CASSTRPWTPAGTGNTIYF. The CDR3 DNA sequence: TGTGCCAGCAGCACAAGACCATGGACTCCTGCAGGCACTGGAAACACCATATATTTT.

The chain recombines TRBV28 with TRBJ1-5; 7 bases align to TRBD1. The CDR3 contains 15 residues. Losses at the gene ends were 9 bases for V and 4 bases for J; bases not matched to a gene: 12. In germline, CDR1 is MDHEN, CDR2 SYDVKM. The CDR3 here is CASIPGQYYNQPQHF. In DNA, the CDR3 is TGTGCCAGTATCCCGGGACAGTACTATAATCAGCCCCAGCATTTT.

Remarks on this clone: This specimen includes other DNA sequences encoding the same CDR3. V is TRBV9 and J is TRBJ2-1; D gene uncertain. The CDR3 sequence is 15 residues long. V lost 0 bases and J 0 bases, leaving 7 bases between the germline ends. Germline assignment: CDR1 SGDLS and CDR2 YYNGEE. In DNA, the CDR3 is TGTGCCAGCAGCGTAGCGACGAGCTCCTACAATGAGCAGTTCTTC. Translated: CASSVATSSYNEQFF.

The chain uses TRBV7-8 and TRBJ2-3; 11 bases agree with TRBD2. Germline lookup yields CDR1 SGHVS and CDR2 FQNEAQ. The CDR3 contains 16 residues. The trim removed 2 bases at V and 5 bases at J, leaving 6 bases unmatched. The CDR3 DNA reads TGTGCCAGCAGCTTAACGACTAGCGGGAACCTAGATACGCAGTATTTT. Translated: CASSLTTSGNLDTQYF.

The chain is built from TRBV19 and TRBJ1-1, with 7 bases aligning to TRBD1. The ends lost 6 bases at V and 0 bases at J; junction bases unmatched: 4. The CDR3 has 14 residues. Germline loops: CDR1 LNHDA, CDR2 SQIVND (reference sequence). CDR3 bases: TGTGCCAGTAGGCCGGGACAGATGAACACTGAAGCTTTCTTT. Translating gives CASRPGQMNTEAFF.

The chain recombines TRBV5-1 with TRBJ2-3; 7 nucleotides line up with TRBD2. This CDR3 is built from 14 residues. From germline, CDR1 is SGHRS and CDR2 YFSETQ. The ends lost 6 bases at V and 1 base at J; junction bases unmatched: 5. The CDR3 region has the DNA TGCGCCAGCAAGCCTGCGGGAGGCACAGATACGCAGTATTTT. Amino acids: CASKPAGGTDTQYF.

The gene calls are TRBV6-5 and TRBJ2-3; D gene ambiguous. V was shortened by 2 bases and J by 0 bases, with 12 bases between the two germline ends. The germline gives CDR1 MNHEY, CDR2 SVGAGI. This CDR3 is 16 amino acids long. The CDR3 sequence: CASSYGTLQSTDTQYF. The CDR3, as DNA: TGTGCCAGCAGTTACGGAACGTTACAAAGCACAGATACGCAGTATTTT.

The rearrangement joins TRBV4-3 to TRBJ1-3, with D uncertain. The CDR3 covers 14 residues. Germline lookup yields CDR1 LGHNA and CDR2 YSLEER. The V gene lost 1 base and the J gene lost 4 bases, with 8 bases spanning the gap. The DNA of the CDR3 is TGCGCCAGCAGCCAAGCCGTCGGGGGAAACACCATATATTTT. Protein product: CASSQAVGGNTIYF.

The chain employs TRBV28 and TRBJ2-7, with D possibly being TRBD1 (6 bases). The CDR3 has 14 residues. With 8 bases removed from V and 7 bases from J, the gap between germline ends came to 21 bases. Per germline, CDR1 MDHEN and CDR2 SYDVKM. The CDR3 DNA follows: TGTGCCAGCCGCGCAGGGGATCGGTTTGGGGAGCAGTACTTC. Translating gives CASRAGDRFGEQYF.

Concerning this clone: At the DNA level, this CDR3 is encoded by other sequences in the same sample as well. This CDR3 is CASSLVGTGYEQYF. Written as DNA, the CDR3 is TGTGCCAGCAGCTTAGTGGGGACAGGGTACGAGCAGTACTTC. The chain links TRBV7-2 to TRBJ2-7; 9 bases are a match to TRBD1. With 1 base clipped from V and 4 bases from J, the junction kept 2 bases outside the gene matches. The CDR3 sequence is 14 residues long. Germline V gene data show CDR1 as SGHTA and CDR2 as FQGNSA.

The chain has TRBV5-1 and TRBJ2-5, with 9 bases fitting TRBD2. V shed 4 bases, J shed 2 bases, and the junction held 12 bases outside the gene matches. The germline gives CDR1 SGHRS, CDR2 YFSETQ. The CDR3 contains 17 residues. In DNA, the CDR3 is TGCGCCAGCAGCCGGGGGCCGACTAGCGGAGATCAAGAGACCCAGTACTTC. Translated: CASSRGPTSGDQETQYF.

The chain recombines TRBV11-3 with TRBJ1-2; 8 bases agree with TRBD1. In germline, CDR1 is SGHNT, CDR2 YENEEA. This CDR3 has 14 residues. V was pared by 3 bases and J by 7 bases, with 7 bases of the junction left unmatched. This CDR3 reads CASSFRTGRSGYTF. CDR3 coding DNA: TGTGCCAGCAGCTTTAGGACAGGGAGGTCTGGCTACACCTTC.

The rearrangement uses TRBV10-1 and TRBJ2-3; TRBD2 aligns across 10 bases. The CDR3 totals 16 residues. Germline V gene sequence: CDR1 WNHNN, CDR2 SYGVQD (reference sequence). V was clipped by 6 bases and J by 3 bases; unmatched bases: 9. The CDR3 sequence is CASSYERGGATDTQYF. As DNA, the CDR3 is TGCGCCAGCAGCTACGAGCGGGGGGGGGCTACAGATACGCAGTATTTT.

The chain is built from TRBV29-1 and TRBJ1-1; 8 positions match TRBD1. V shed 7 bases, J shed 3 bases, and the junction held 22 bases outside the gene matches. Germline CDR1 SQVTM, CDR2 ANQGSEA. CDR3 length equals 18 residues. The CDR3 nucleotides read TGCAGCGCCCCGATTCGGTGGCAGGGGGCTAGGGGGGACACTGAAGCTTTCTTT. Its protein is CSAPIRWQGARGDTEAFF.